These 18 T cell receptor beta chains were sequenced from one sample in a study of blood T cells in healthy people across ages. It was with a sample-barcoded 5' primer and a J-beta primer mix that a second PCR of roughly 6 to 11 cycles was run. Using its own MiXCR run on the 5' RACE reads, TCRdb lists one record per CDR3 protein. The table records roughly 2 million distinct CDR3 sequences, approximately 50% of them present only once. Specimen: blood. The receptors stem from a woman between 35 and 50 years old in good health.

The J gene is TRBJ2-1, the V gene TRBV5-1; 9 nucleotides agree with TRBD1. CDR1 is SGHRS and CDR2 is YFSETQ in the germline V gene. V dropped 4 bases and J dropped 4; count of bases not matched to a gene: 9. This CDR3 has 16 amino acids. The CDR3 coding sequence is TGCGCCAGCAGCGGGGACGGGACAGGGTTGTACAATGAGCAGTTCTTC. Translation: CASSGDGTGLYNEQFF.

The rearrangement links TRBV7-8 to TRBJ2-3; 10 bases agree with TRBD2. CDR1 and CDR2 from the germline V gene are SGHVS and FQNEAQ. The CDR3 sequence is 17 residues long. Trimming took 1 base from V and 3 from J; bases not matched to a gene: 7. The CDR3 DNA follows: TGTGCCAGCAGCTTAGTGCCCCCGGGACTAGCGACAGATACGCAGTATTTT. It is translated as CASSLVPPGLATDTQYF.

V gene TRBV18 combines with J gene TRBJ2-7; D is uncertain. The tail of the sequence fits TRBJ2-5 better, so the J call may be wrong. The CDR3 totals 15 residues. The germline V gene has CDR1 KGHSH and CDR2 LQKENI. CDR3 DNA: TGTGCCAGCTCACCTCAAAAAAGCTCAGAAGAGACCCAGTACTTC. It yields the protein CASSPQKSSEETQYF.

The rearrangement uses TRBV12-3 or TRBV12-4 and TRBJ2-5; possibly TRBD1 for D (6 bases). V was trimmed by 7 bases and J by 4 bases, leaving 13 bases between them. The CDR3 is 13 amino acids. The CDR3 DNA is TGTGCCAGCATCCGATGGGGGCTAGAGACCCAGTACTTC. It specifies CASIRWGLETQYF.

Comment on this clonotype: The CDR3 does not close with the conserved phenylalanine or tryptophan, likely indicating a read error. This rearrangement joins TRBV12-3 or TRBV12-4 to TRBJ2-1, with D unresolved. Trimming shortened V by 6 bases and J by 7 bases, and 10 bases separated the two germline ends. CDR3 length: 12 amino acids. Written as DNA, the CDR3 is TGTGCCAGCAGAACCACAGAAAATGAGCAGTTCTCC. Its protein is CASRTTENEQFS.

This clonotype has more than one count but fewer than ten. This chain connects TRBV4-1 to TRBJ1-2, with a tentative D call TRBD1 (6 bases). Germline assignment: CDR1 MGHRA and CDR2 YSYEKL. Trimming cost V 0 bases and J 1 base, with 18 bases left between them. This CDR3 has 18 amino acids. The CDR3 region is CASSQEASRGAYNYGYTF. CDR3 DNA sequence: TGCGCCAGCAGCCAAGAAGCTTCGCGGGGGGCGTATAACTATGGCTACACCTTC.

In its sample, this clonotype was seen a few times. This chain connects TRBV12-3 or TRBV12-4 to TRBJ2-7; D call uncertain. Between the trimmed V and J ends, which lost 3 bases and 6 bases, there was a span of 6 bases. The CDR3 runs to 11 residues. This CDR3 is CASSLNREQYF. In DNA form, the CDR3 reads TGTGCCAGCAGTTTGAATCGCGAGCAGTACTTC.

The V and J genes are TRBV4-2 and TRBJ2-1; possibly TRBD1 or TRBD2 for D (5 bases each). The CDR3 runs 14 residues. The germline gives CDR1 LGHNA, CDR2 YNFKEQ. V lost 2 bases to trimming and J lost 9 bases, with 14 bases between them. In DNA, the CDR3 is TGTGCCAGCAGCCAACCAGGGACCTACCCTGAGCAGTTCTTC. This sequence encodes CASSQPGTYPEQFF.

The chain links TRBV27 to TRBJ1-2; 8 bases are a match to TRBD1. With V trimmed by 4 bases and J by 3 bases, 7 bases remained unmatched. Per the germline V gene, CDR1 is MNHEY and CDR2 is SMNVEV (reference sequence). This CDR3 region has 15 residues. CDR3 sequence: CASSSGGAADYGYTF. The CDR3 DNA follows: TGTGCCAGCAGTTCAGGGGGCGCCGCGGACTATGGCTACACCTTC.

This rearrangement joins TRBV10-3 to TRBJ1-1; D unclear. Germline lookup yields CDR1 ENHRY and CDR2 SYGVKD. The CDR3 loop spans 15 amino acids. V lost 0 bases and J lost 5, with 13 bases in between. DNA of the CDR3: TGTGCCATCAGTGAGTCGTCCATCTCTCGGACTGAAGCTTTCTTT. Protein sequence: CAISESSISRTEAFF.

This clonotype has just a few counts. CDR3 loop: CASSEAQSSNYGYTF. The CDR3 DNA is TGTGCCAGCAGCGAGGCCCAATCCTCTAACTATGGCTACACCTTC. V is TRBV9 and J is TRBJ1-2; D unresolved. The germline V gene encodes CDR1 SGDLS and CDR2 YYNGEE. The CDR3 sequence is 15 residues long. Trimming took off 3 bases at V and 0 bases at J, with 12 bases between the two ends.

This clonotype has more than one count but fewer than ten. This rearrangement joins TRBV6-2 or TRBV6-3 to TRBJ2-5, with D possibly being TRBD1 or TRBD2 (6 bases each). V lost 2 bases to trimming and J lost 1 base, with 11 bases between them. This CDR3 is 15 amino acids long. Germline V gene data show CDR1 as MNHEY and CDR2 as SVGEGT. The CDR3: CASSYPRGPQETQYF. The CDR3 bases are TGTGCCAGCAGTTACCCACGGGGGCCCCAAGAGACCCAGTACTTC.

The rearrangement links TRBV7-2 to TRBJ1-5; D is undetermined. V was trimmed by 5 bases and J by 3 bases, leaving 11 bases between them. The CDR3 extends over 14 amino acids. Looked up from germline, CDR1 is SGHTA and CDR2 is FQGNSA. CDR3 nucleotide sequence: TGTGCCAGCAGCCCGGACGGAGCCAATCAGCCCCAGCATTTT. Amino acids: CASSPDGANQPQHF.

The J gene is TRBJ1-6, the V gene TRBV21-1. TRBV21-1 is a documented pseudogene. This CDR3 contains 15 residues. The CDR3 region is CASSKFSRKNSPLHF. The CDR3 DNA reads TGTGCCAGCAGCAAATTTAGCAGGAAGAATTCACCCCTCCACTTT.

The chain is built from TRBV11-2 and TRBJ1-2, with no clear D. The V gene's germline CDR1 is SGHAT and CDR2 FQNNGV. The V and J ends lost 3 bases and 1 base respectively, with 6 bases between them. This CDR3 is 13 amino acids long. Here the CDR3 reads CASSFDDNYGYTF. CDR3 nucleotide sequence: TGTGCCAGCAGCTTCGACGATAACTATGGCTACACCTTC. Using reference TRBV11-2 and TRBJ1-2 for the parts outside the CDR3, the full variable domain is EAGVAQSPRYKIIEKRQSVAFWCNPISGHATLYWYQQILGQGPKLLIQFQNNGVVDDSQLPKDRFSAERLKGVDSTLKIQPAKLEDSAVYLCASSFDDNYGYTFGSGTRLTVV.

This chain links TRBV7-2 with TRBJ2-1; D might be TRBD1 (6 bases). Germline CDR1 reads SGHTA; CDR2 reads FQGNSA. V lost 5 bases to trimming and J lost 14 bases, with 25 bases between them. CDR3 length equals 15 residues. DNA for the CDR3: TGTGCCAGCAGCCCCTCACTAGGGGGAGCGTGGGGGAAGTTCTTC. Its protein product is CASSPSLGGAWGKFF.

This chain connects TRBV6-6 to TRBJ2-7; D is perhaps TRBD1 (6 bases). CDR1 MNHNY and CDR2 SVGAGI come from the germline V gene (reference sequence). V was clipped by 3 bases and J by 9 bases, with 18 bases between them. This CDR3 has 14 amino acids. CDR3 sequence reads: CASSYGAGEHGQYF. The CDR3 nucleotides read TGTGCCAGCAGTTATGGGGCAGGGGAGCACGGGCAGTACTTC.

The V gene is TRBV24-1, the J gene TRBJ2-5; D is perhaps TRBD1 (6 bases). From germline, CDR1 is KGHDR and CDR2 SFDVKD. V lost 9 bases and J lost 2, with 12 bases in between. There are 13 residues in the CDR3. The CDR3 loop is CATYGQKQETQYF. CDR3 DNA sequence: TGTGCCACCTACGGACAGAAACAAGAGACCCAGTACTTC.